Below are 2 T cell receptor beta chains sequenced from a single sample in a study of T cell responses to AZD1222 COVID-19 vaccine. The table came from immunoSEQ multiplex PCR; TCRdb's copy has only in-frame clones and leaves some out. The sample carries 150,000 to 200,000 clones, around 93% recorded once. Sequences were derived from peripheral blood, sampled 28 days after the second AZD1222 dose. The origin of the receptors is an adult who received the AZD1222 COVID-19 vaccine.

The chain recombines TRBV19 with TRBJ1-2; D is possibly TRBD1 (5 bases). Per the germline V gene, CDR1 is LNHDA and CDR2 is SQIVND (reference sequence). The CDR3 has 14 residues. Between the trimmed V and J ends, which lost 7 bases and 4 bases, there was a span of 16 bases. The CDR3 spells CASIIRGSSYGYTF. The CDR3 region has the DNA TGTGCCAGTATCATAAGGGGCAGCTCCTATGGCTACACCTTC.

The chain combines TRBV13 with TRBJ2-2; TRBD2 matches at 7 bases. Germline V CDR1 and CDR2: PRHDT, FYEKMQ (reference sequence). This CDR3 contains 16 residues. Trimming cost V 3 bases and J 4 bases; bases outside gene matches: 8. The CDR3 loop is CASSFGQGGSTGELFF. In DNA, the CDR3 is TGTGCCAGCAGCTTCGGCCAGGGAGGGAGCACCGGGGAGCTGTTTTTT.